Listed below are T cell receptor beta chains from one sample, sequenced in a study of OX40 agonist ivuxolimab in advanced cancers. This table comes from immunoSEQ multiplex PCR, and its TCRdb copy is limited to in-frame clones, with some not included. This sample has tens of thousands of clones, with around 93% found just once. The starting material was CD4+ or CD8+ T cells sorted from blood, obtained in a trial of the OX40 agonist ivuxolimab. The receptors were sampled from an adult with an advanced solid tumor such as melanoma, head and neck, liver or kidney cancer. CDR3s include the opening cysteine and the closing phenylalanine or tryptophan. Each record gives: CDR3 DNA, CDR3 protein, D gene, J gene, V gene, clone size. A D gene is named only where the DNA matches it firmly. Only part of the rows carry a size: once, few, many, or a class if the clone is expanded.

TGTGCCAGCAGCTTAGGTGCAGTTAACACTGAAGCTTTCTTT,CASSLGAVNTEAFF,-,TRBJ1-1,TRBV7-8,-
TGTGCCAGCAGTCCGCGGCAGGGTGTTAGCACTGAAGCTTTCTTT,CASSPRQGVSTEAFF,-,TRBJ1-1,TRBV28,-
TGCAGCGAACTAGGGGCAGATACGCAGTATTTT,CSELGADTQYF,-,TRBJ2-3,TRBV20-1,once
TGTGCCAGCAGTCTACAGGGTTTGAAGGGCTACACCTTC,CASSLQGLKGYTF,-,TRBJ1-2,TRBV2,-
TGTGCCAGTACCCAGGACAGCCTCTCTGGGGCCAACGTCCTGACTTTC,CASTQDSLSGANVLTF,-,TRBJ2-6,TRBV19,-
TGTGCCAGCAGCTTCTCCTACGAGCAGTACTTC,CASSFSYEQYF,-,TRBJ2-7,TRBV7-3,-
TGCGCCAGCAGCTTGGCGCCTGGGGCCCTACTTCAGCCCCAGCATTTT,CASSLAPGALLQPQHF,-,TRBJ1-5,TRBV5-1,-
TGTGCCAGCAGCTTAGGGCGGACCTCCTACAATGAGCAGTTCTTC,CASSLGRTSYNEQFF,-,TRBJ2-1,TRBV11-2,-
TGTGCCAGCAGCATCCGGGACAGGGGCACAGATACGCAGTATTTT,CASSIRDRGTDTQYF,TRBD1,TRBJ2-3,TRBV7-6,-
TGTGCCAGCAGCTTAGACAGCGGGCAAGAGACCCAGTACTTC,CASSLDSGQETQYF,-,TRBJ2-5,TRBV7-2,-
TGTGCTAGCAGCTATTCAATGGACACTTCCTACGAGCAGTACTTC,CASSYSMDTSYEQYF,-,TRBJ2-7,TRBV7-7,-
TGCGCCAGCAGTGATGGGACAGGGGATTCAGATACGCAGTATTTT,CASSDGTGDSDTQYF,TRBD1,TRBJ2-3,TRBV10-1,-
TGTGCCAGTAGTACCTATCCCGGGGGCTATGGCTACACCTTC,CASSTYPGGYGYTF,-,TRBJ1-2,TRBV19,once
TGTGCCAGCAGCCGCCAACGCAGCAGCTTGAACACTGAAGCTTTCTTT,CASSRQRSSLNTEAFF,-,TRBJ1-1,TRBV28,-
TGTGCCTGGATCCCCCTAGCGGGGGCAGGAGATACGCAGTATTTT,CAWIPLAGAGDTQYF,TRBD2,TRBJ2-3,TRBV30,-
TGTGCCAGCAGTGAGGGTCGGTCGACAGTTATGAACACTGAAGCTTTCTTT,CASSEGRSTVMNTEAFF,-,TRBJ1-1,TRBV6-1,-
TGCGCCAGCAGTAACGGACCAGGGGAGACCCAGTACTTC,CASSNGPGETQYF,-,TRBJ2-5,TRBV10-1,once
TGTGCCAGCAGCAGGGATGGCTCTGGGGCCAACGTCCTGACTTTC,CASSRDGSGANVLTF,-,TRBJ2-6,TRBV7-3,-
TGTGCCAGCAGGTCGGACAGGGCATACGAGCAGTACTTC,CASRSDRAYEQYF,TRBD1,TRBJ2-7,TRBV6-5,once
TGTGCCAGCAGTGAAGTGACCGGCTACAATGAGCAGTTCTTC,CASSEVTGYNEQFF,-,TRBJ2-1,TRBV6-1,-
TGTGCCAGCAGTGAAGCGGGGGGACAGGCGGGTTCACCCCTCCACTTT,CASSEAGGQAGSPLHF,TRBD1,TRBJ1-6,TRBV6-1,once
TGTGCCAGCTCACCGCGGGACGGGTCCTACGAGCAGTACTTC,CASSPRDGSYEQYF,-,TRBJ2-7,TRBV18,-
TGTGCCAGCAGCTTATGGACAGGCTGGGAGACCCAGTACTTC,CASSLWTGWETQYF,TRBD1,TRBJ2-5,TRBV11-3,-
TGCGCCAGCAGCTTACCGGCTGCTAGCACAGATACGCAGTATTTT,CASSLPAASTDTQYF,-,TRBJ2-3,TRBV5-1,once
TGTGCCAGCAGCTCGGGGGGTTCCGCTAATGAAAAACTGTTTTTT,CASSSGGSANEKLFF,-,TRBJ1-4,TRBV5-5,few
TGTGCCAGTAGTATAGAACAGTCCCAGACCCAGCATTTT,CASSIEQSQTQHF,-,TRBJ1-5,TRBV19,-
TGTGCCAGCAGCCCCCGATACATACCGGGACTAGCGGGAGTACGAGATTACAATGAGCAGTTCTTC,CASSPRYIPGLAGVRDYNEQFF,TRBD2,TRBJ2-1,TRBV4-2,once
TGTGCCAGCAAAGGGGACAGGAACTATGGCTACACCTTC,CASKGDRNYGYTF,TRBD1,TRBJ1-2,TRBV2,few
TGTGCCAGCAGCTCGGAACGGACTAGCGGGGGACAAAAGCAGTTCTTC,CASSSERTSGGQKQFF,TRBD2,TRBJ2-1,TRBV5-8,-
TGTGCCAGCAGCCTACGGACAGGGCCCTACGAGCAGTACTTC,CASSLRTGPYEQYF,TRBD1,TRBJ2-7,TRBV7-2,few
TGCAGCGTGGGGGACAGGTCTCTGCTTGGAGCTTTCTTT,CSVGDRSLLGAFF,TRBD1,TRBJ1-1,TRBV29-1,few
TGTGCCAGCAGCACTGGACGGCGAAACACCGGGGAGCTGTTTTTT,CASSTGRRNTGELFF,-,TRBJ2-2,TRBV5-6,-
TGTGCCAGCAGCTTAGTTCCCGGAAGCAACTATGGCTACACCTTC,CASSLVPGSNYGYTF,-,TRBJ1-2,TRBV7-2,once
TGTGCCAGCAGTGAAAACAGGGGGCTGAATGGCTACACCTTC,CASSENRGLNGYTF,TRBD1,TRBJ1-2,TRBV6-1,-